Each of the 6 T cell receptor beta chains below was sequenced from the same sample in a study of a mutant IDH1 vaccine in newly diagnosed glioma. The repertoire was sequenced with immunoSEQ multiplex PCR; TCRdb's copy has only in-frame clones and lacks some. This table has some 21,000 clones, around 82% appearing once. The time point was: baseline, week 1 (first vaccination visit). The treatment denotes: pre-vaccination baseline after standard-of-care therapy. Sequenced material: PBMCs, taken from a glioma patient treated with radiotherapy, temozolomide or both. The receptors here all came from a man aged 35-49 years with glioma.

The rearrangement joins TRBV30 to TRBJ2-7, with TRBD2 matching over 14 bases. Germline CDR1 is GTSNPN and CDR2 is SVGIG (reference sequence). Losses at the gene ends were 1 base for V and 5 bases for J; bases not matched to a gene: 7. CDR3 length equals 16 residues. CDR3 nucleotide sequence: TGTGCCTGGAGTGGGGGACTAGCGGGAGCCCGGGACGAGCAGTACTTC. This codes for CAWSGGLAGARDEQYF. Using reference TRBV30 and TRBJ2-7 for the parts outside the CDR3, the full variable domain is SQTIHQWPATLVQPVGSPLSLECTVEGTSNPNLYWYRQAAGRGLQLLFYSVGIGQISSEVPQNLSASRPQDRQFILSSKKLLLSDSGFYLCAWSGGLAGARDEQYFGPGTRLTVT.

This chain connects TRBV5-1 to TRBJ1-4, with 7 nucleotides matching TRBD1. Germline trimming cut 4 bases from V and 0 bases from J; bases unmatched to any gene: 9. The CDR3 has 17 amino acids. Germline V gives CDR1 SGHRS, CDR2 YFSETQ. CDR3 DNA sequence: TGCGCCAGCAGCCAGTTACCTCAGGGGGCAACTAATGAAAAACTGTTTTTT. Translated, it gives CASSQLPQGATNEKLFF.

This clone is labeled as medium-sized. The gene calls are TRBV11-2 and TRBJ2-7, with 7 bases aligning to TRBD1. Germline V gene data show CDR1 as SGHAT and CDR2 as FQNNGV. After removal of 3 bases from V and 9 bases from J, the junction contained 8 bases not matched to a gene. This CDR3 region has 13 residues. The CDR3 coding sequence is TGTGCCAGCAGCTTTCGGACAGGCAAGGGGCAGTACGTC. Residues: CASSFRTGKGQYV.

V usage is TRBV19 and J usage is TRBJ1-3; D might be TRBD1 (5 bases). There are 14 residues in the CDR3. CDR1 and CDR2 (germline): LNHDA, SQIVND (reference sequence). Trimming cost V 8 bases and J 0 bases, with 11 bases left between them. CDR3 amino acids: CASADRDSGNTIYF. CDR3 in DNA: TGTGCCAGTGCCGACAGAGACTCTGGAAACACCATATATTTT. Variable domain in full (rest from reference TRBV19 and TRBJ1-3): DGGITQSPKYLFRKEGQNVTLSCEQNLNHDAMYWYRQDPGQGLRLIYYSQIVNDFQKGDIAEGYSVSREKKESFPLTVTSAQKNPTAFYLCASADRDSGNTIYFGEGSWLTVV.

The gene calls are TRBV5-4 and TRBJ2-5, with a tentative D call TRBD1 (6 bases). Germline CDR1 is SGHNT and CDR2 is YYREEE (reference sequence). V lost 0 bases and J 3 bases, leaving 18 bases between the germline ends. The CDR3 is made up of 17 amino acids. The CDR3 sequence is CASSLVGRYRVKETQYF. The CDR3 coding sequence is TGTGCCAGCAGCTTGGTGGGTCGGTACAGGGTGAAAGAGACCCAGTACTTC. Variable domain in full (rest from reference TRBV5-4 and TRBJ2-5): ETGVTQSPTHLIKTRGQQVTLRCSSQSGHNTVSWYQQALGQGPQFIFQYYREEENGRGNFPPRFSGLQFPNYSSELNVNALELDDSALYLCASSLVGRYRVKETQYFGPGTRLLVL.

This clone was counted once. The rearrangement links TRBV4-2 to TRBJ1-5, with D possibly matching TRBD1 (5 bases). The germline gives CDR1 LGHNA, CDR2 YNFKEQ. CDR3 length equals 17 residues. The V end lost 0 bases, the J end lost 2 bases, and 14 bases lay between the germline ends. The CDR3 loop reads CASSQEPARVGNQPQHF. The DNA of the CDR3 is TGTGCCAGCAGCCAAGAGCCGGCCAGGGTTGGCAATCAGCCCCAGCATTTT.